This T cell receptor (beta chain) originates from a study of blood T cell repertoires in COVID-19. Sequenced by immunoSEQ multiplex PCR; TCRdb stores in-frame clones only, minus some. The data show hundreds of thousands of clones, 75% to 90% seen once. V lost 2 bases to trimming and J lost 2 bases, with 3 bases between them. The CDR3 contains 12 residues. Regarding this clone: Other DNA sequences from this sample encode an identical CDR3 as well.

The rearrangement joins TRBV12-3 or TRBV12-4 to TRBJ1-1; no clear D. The sample consisted of peripheral blood. The TCR comes from a young woman with acute or convalescent COVID-19. DNA for the CDR3: TGTGCCAGCAGTTTATTAAACACTGAAGCTTTCTTT. This gives the protein CASSLLNTEAFF.